Below are 13 T cell receptor beta chains sequenced from a single sample in a study of blood T cell repertoires in COVID-19. Data came from immunoSEQ multiplex PCR; TCRdb stores just in-frame clones and leaves some out. The sample has approximately 250,000 clones, 70% to 90% seen once; the top ten hold roughly 2.3%. The sample taken for sequencing was peripheral blood. The origin of the receptors is a man aged 25 to 40 who had recovered from COVID-19.

V and J are TRBV13 and TRBJ1-5; the match to TRBD1 covers 9 bases. CDR3 length: 15 residues. V was pared by 3 bases and J by 7 bases, with 7 bases of the junction left unmatched. Germline CDR1 reads PRHDT; CDR2 reads FYEKMQ (reference sequence). Here the CDR3 DNA reads TGTGCCAGCAGCTTTAACAGGGGGCGGCGGCAGCCCCAGCATTTT. This gives the protein CASSFNRGRRQPQHF.

The V and J genes are TRBV6-1 and TRBJ2-7; weak D call: TRBD2 (5 bases). This CDR3 is built from 14 residues. With 1 base removed from V and 2 bases from J, the gap between germline ends came to 9 bases. Germline values: CDR1 MNHNS, CDR2 SASEGT. CDR3 sequence reads: CASSEGRLPYEQYF. For the CDR3, the DNA is TGTGCCAGCAGTGAAGGAAGACTACCCTACGAGCAGTACTTC.

A few counts support this clone. The chain couples TRBV7-9 to TRBJ2-5; D not resolved. CDR3 size: 15 residues. V was shortened by 3 bases and J by 5 bases, with 16 bases between the two germline ends. The germline gives CDR1 SEHNR, CDR2 FQNEAQ (reference sequence). The CDR3 sequence is CASSFPIGERETQYF. The CDR3 coding sequence is TGTGCCAGCAGCTTTCCTATAGGAGAAAGGGAGACCCAGTACTTC.

The genes are TRBV5-1 and TRBJ2-1; D might be TRBD2 (6 bases). V was shortened by 2 bases and J by 5 bases, with 11 bases between the two germline ends. The length of the CDR3 is 14 residues. The germline CDR1 and CDR2 sequences are SGHRS and YFSETQ. The CDR3 sequence is CASSFRDLDNEQFF. The CDR3 DNA is TGCGCCAGCAGCTTCCGGGACTTAGACAATGAGCAGTTCTTC.

V and J are TRBV5-4 and TRBJ2-1, with a possible D match to TRBD2 (5 bases). CDR1 and CDR2 (germline): SGHNT, YYREEE (reference sequence). The CDR3 is 12 amino acids. The V end was cut by 4 bases, the J end by 7 bases, with 9 bases between. CDR3 loop: CASSEGRNEQFF. The CDR3 DNA reads as TGTGCCAGCAGCGAGGGCCGGAATGAGCAGTTCTTC.

Comments on this clone: Sequence at one end of the junction differs from germline and may be a read error. This sequence joins TRBV5-1 and TRBJ2-3; TRBD2 matches at 11 bases. Germline CDR1 is SGHRS and CDR2 is YFSETQ. The CDR3 runs 15 residues. In DNA, the CDR3 is TGCGCCAGCAGCGACCTAGCGGGGGGCACGGATACGCAGTATTTT. Amino acid sequence: CASSDLAGGTDTQYF. Supplemented by reference TRBV5-1 and TRBJ2-3, the full variable domain reads KAGVTQTPRYLIKTRGQQVTLSCSPISGHRSVSWYQQTPGQGLQFLFEYFSETQRNKGNFPGRFSGRQFSNSRSEMNVSTLELGDSALYLCASSDLAGGTDTQYFGPGTRLTVL.

This chain links TRBV9 with TRBJ1-5; TRBD1 might be the D (5 bases). The CDR3 is 15 amino acids. V was cut by 5 bases and J by 0 bases, with 12 bases left in between. Germline-derived CDR1 and CDR2 are SGDLS and YYNGEE. CDR3 nucleotide sequence: TGTGCCAGCAGTGCCGGGGGGAATAGCAATCAGCCCCAGCATTTT. It translates to CASSAGGNSNQPQHF.

This chain links TRBV30 with TRBJ1-1; 7 bases fit TRBD1. CDR1 is GTSNPN and CDR2 is SVGIG in the germline V gene (reference sequence). CDR3 length: 15 amino acids. The CDR3 DNA sequence: TGTGGGTTGGAGGGGGCATCTGGAATGAACACTGAAGCTTTCTTT. Protein product: CGLEGASGMNTEAFF.

V gene TRBV6-5 combines with J gene TRBJ2-7; TRBD2 aligns across 8 bases. The CDR3 is 13 residues long. Trimming cost V 7 bases and J 4 bases; bases outside gene matches: 6. CDR1 is MNHEY and CDR2 is SVGAGI in the germline V gene. The CDR3 coding sequence is TGTGCCAGCACCCCGGGAGGGGGGTACGAGCAGTACTTC. Translation: CASTPGGGYEQYF.

V usage is TRBV5-5 and J usage is TRBJ2-7; D not certain. The CDR3 sequence is 11 residues long. Germline V gene data show CDR1 as SGHKS and CDR2 as YYEKEE (reference sequence). The V gene lost 2 bases and the J gene lost 5 bases, with 5 bases spanning the gap. CDR3 bases: TGTGCCAGCAGCTTCAGTCACGAGCAGTACTTC. Protein sequence: CASSFSHEQYF. Looking up the rest from reference TRBV5-5 and TRBJ2-7 gives the full variable domain: DAGVTQSPTHLIKTRGQQVTLRCSPISGHKSVSWYQQVLGQGPQFIFQYYEKEERGRGNFPDRFSARQFPNYSSELNVNALLLGDSALYLCASSFSHEQYFGPGTRLTVT.

The chain links TRBV24-1 to TRBJ1-5, with TRBD1 matching 8 bases. The CDR3 has 15 amino acids. After removal of 6 bases from V and 4 bases from J, the junction contained 7 bases not matched to a gene. The germline V gene encodes CDR1 KGHDR and CDR2 SFDVKD. The CDR3 sequence is CATSLGTGYNQPQHF. The CDR3 bases are TGTGCCACCAGTTTAGGGACAGGCTATAATCAGCCCCAGCATTTT.

The chain employs TRBV18 and TRBJ2-7; 7 positions agree with TRBD1. Germline V gene data show CDR1 as KGHSH and CDR2 as LQKENI. CDR3 length: 14 residues. Losses at the gene ends were 1 base for V and 5 bases for J; bases not matched to a gene: 5. CDR3 in DNA: TGTGCCAGCTCACCACAACAGGGGTCCCACGAGCAGTACTTC. Translated: CASSPQQGSHEQYF.

A single count supports this clone. The V call is TRBV7-2, the J call TRBJ2-7; maybe TRBD2 (6 bases). V was cut by 3 bases and J by 12 bases, with 18 bases left in between. The CDR3 covers 13 residues. CDR1 SGHTA and CDR2 FQGNSA come from the germline V gene. This chain's CDR3 is CASSLTSSRELYF. The DNA of the CDR3 is TGTGCCAGCAGCTTGACGTCCTCGCGGGAACTGTACTTC. The complete variable domain, with remaining parts taken from reference TRBV7-2 and TRBJ2-7, reads GAGVSQSPSNKVTEKGKDVELRCDPISGHTALYWYRQSLGQGLEFLIYFQGNSAPDKSGLPSDRFSAERTGGSVSTLTIQRTQQEDSAVYLCASSLTSSRELYFGPGTRLTVT.